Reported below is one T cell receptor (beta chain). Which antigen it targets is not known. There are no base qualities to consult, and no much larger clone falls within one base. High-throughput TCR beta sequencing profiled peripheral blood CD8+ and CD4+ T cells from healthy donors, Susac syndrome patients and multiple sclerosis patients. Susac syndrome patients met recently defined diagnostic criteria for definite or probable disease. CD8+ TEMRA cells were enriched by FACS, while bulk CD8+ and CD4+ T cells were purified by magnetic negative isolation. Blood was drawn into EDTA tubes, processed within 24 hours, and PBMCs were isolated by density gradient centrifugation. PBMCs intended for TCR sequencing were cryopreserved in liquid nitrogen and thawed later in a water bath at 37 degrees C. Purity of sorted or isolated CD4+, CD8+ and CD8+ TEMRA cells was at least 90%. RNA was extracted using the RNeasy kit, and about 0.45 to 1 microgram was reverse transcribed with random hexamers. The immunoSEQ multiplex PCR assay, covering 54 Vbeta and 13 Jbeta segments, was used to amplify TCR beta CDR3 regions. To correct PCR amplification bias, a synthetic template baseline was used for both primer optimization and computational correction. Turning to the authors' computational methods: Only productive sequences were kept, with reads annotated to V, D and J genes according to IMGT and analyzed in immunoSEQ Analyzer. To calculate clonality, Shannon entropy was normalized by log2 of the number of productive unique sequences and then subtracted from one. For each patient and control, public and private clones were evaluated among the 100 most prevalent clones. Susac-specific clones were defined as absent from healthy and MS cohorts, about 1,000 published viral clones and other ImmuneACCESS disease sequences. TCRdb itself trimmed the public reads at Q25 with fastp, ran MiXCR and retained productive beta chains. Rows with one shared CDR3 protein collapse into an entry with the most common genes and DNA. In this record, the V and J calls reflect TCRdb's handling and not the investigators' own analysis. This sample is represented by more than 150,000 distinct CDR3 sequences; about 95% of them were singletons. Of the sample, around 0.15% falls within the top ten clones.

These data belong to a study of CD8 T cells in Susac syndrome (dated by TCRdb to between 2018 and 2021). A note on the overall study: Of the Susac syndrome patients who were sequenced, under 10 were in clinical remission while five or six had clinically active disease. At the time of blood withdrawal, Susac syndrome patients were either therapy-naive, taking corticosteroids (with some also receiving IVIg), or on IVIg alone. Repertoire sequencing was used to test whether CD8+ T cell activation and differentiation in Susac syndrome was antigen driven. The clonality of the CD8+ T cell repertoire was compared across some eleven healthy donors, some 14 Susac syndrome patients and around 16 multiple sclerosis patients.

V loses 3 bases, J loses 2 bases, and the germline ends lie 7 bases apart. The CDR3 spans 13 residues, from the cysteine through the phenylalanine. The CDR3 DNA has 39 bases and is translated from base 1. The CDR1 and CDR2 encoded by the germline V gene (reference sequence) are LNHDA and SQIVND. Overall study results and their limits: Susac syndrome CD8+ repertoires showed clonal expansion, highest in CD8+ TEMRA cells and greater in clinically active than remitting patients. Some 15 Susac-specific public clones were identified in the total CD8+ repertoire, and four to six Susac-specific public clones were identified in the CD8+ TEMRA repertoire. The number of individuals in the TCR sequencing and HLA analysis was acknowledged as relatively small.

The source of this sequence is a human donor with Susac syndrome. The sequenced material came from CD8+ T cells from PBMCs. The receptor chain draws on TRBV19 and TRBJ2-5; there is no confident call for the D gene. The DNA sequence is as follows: TGTGCCAGTAGTATGGGGTTACAAGAGACCCAGTACTTC. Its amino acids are CASSMGLQETQYF.